A single sample gave rise to the 27 T cell receptor beta chains below, sequenced in a study of OX40 agonist ivuxolimab in advanced cancers. Profiled with immunoSEQ multiplex PCR; TCRdb holds only in-frame clones, not every one. Of 58,000 or so clones in the sample, 80% to 90% are singletons; the top ten hold roughly 10%. The sample consisted of CD4+ or CD8+ T cells sorted from blood, taken in a trial of the OX40 agonist ivuxolimab. These receptors all come from an adult with an advanced solid tumor such as melanoma, head and neck, liver or kidney cancer.

The V gene is TRBV6-5, the J gene TRBJ2-7; D might be TRBD2 (6 bases). The germline V gene has CDR1 MNHEY and CDR2 SVGAGI. The CDR3 has 14 amino acids. Trimming removed 7 bases from V and 4 bases from J, with 17 bases in between. Here the CDR3 reads CASTEAGGGYEQYF. CDR3 DNA: TGTGCCAGCACCGAGGCCGGGGGAGGTTACGAGCAGTACTTC.

The chain employs TRBV28 and TRBJ2-3; D is possibly TRBD2 (6 bases). In germline, CDR1 is MDHEN, CDR2 SYDVKM. Trimming left V 6 bases short and J 3 bases short, with 16 bases between. The CDR3 extends over 15 amino acids. The CDR3 loop reads CASRKPGVRTDTQYF. CDR3 DNA: TGTGCCAGCAGGAAACCGGGGGTGAGGACAGATACGCAGTATTTT.

V usage is TRBV27 and J usage is TRBJ1-5; TRBD1 matches 9 bases. The J segment lost 16 bases and the V segment lost 9 bases, leaving 13 bases of the junction unmatched. CDR1 and CDR2 (germline): MNHEY, SMNVEV (reference sequence). The CDR3 consists of 12 residues. DNA of the CDR3: TGTGCCAGTCGACAGGGGACAGGGAAAGTTCATTTT. It is translated as CASRQGTGKVHF.

This clone was seen just once. The chain is built from TRBV28 and TRBJ1-2, with 7 nucleotides matching TRBD1. CDR1 is MDHEN, CDR2 SYDVKM, per germline. The trim removed 6 bases at V and 2 bases at J, leaving 3 bases unmatched. This CDR3 spans 13 amino acids. The CDR3 loop reads CASSGQVNYGYTF. The CDR3, as DNA: TGTGCCAGCAGCGGACAGGTGAACTATGGCTACACCTTC.

This chain joins TRBV4-1 and TRBJ2-7, with TRBD1 as a possible D gene (6 bases). Germline V gene data show CDR1 as MGHRA and CDR2 as YSYEKL. V lost 4 bases to trimming and J lost 6 bases, with 16 bases between them. The CDR3 sequence is 14 residues long. The CDR3, as DNA: TGCGCCAGCAGCCCTGGACAGCGACCATCCGAGCAGTACTTC. Translating it yields CASSPGQRPSEQYF.

V is TRBV13 and J is TRBJ2-5, with TRBD2 matching over 9 bases. Germline lookup yields CDR1 PRHDT and CDR2 FYEKMQ (reference sequence). The CDR3 covers 19 residues. V shed 2 bases, J shed 2 bases, and the junction held 15 bases outside the gene matches. The DNA for the CDR3 is TGTGCCAGCAGCTTAAGGATCTGGGAGAGTCTAGCGGGGCAAGAGACCCAGTACTTC. Protein: CASSLRIWESLAGQETQYF.

The chain links TRBV15 to TRBJ1-1, with a weak D call TRBD1 (5 bases). The CDR3 is 13 residues long. From germline, CDR1 is LNHNV and CDR2 YYDKDF (reference sequence). Trimming removed 0 bases from V and 11 bases from J, with 13 bases in between. CDR3 DNA: TGTGCCACCAGCAGAGAGTTGGGGGTAGGTGCTTTCTTT. Translated: CATSRELGVGAFF.

The CDR3, as DNA: TGTGCCAGCACCCGCGGGGGCCTCTCTAAAGCACCCCTCCACTTT. Translation: CASTRGGLSKAPLHF. V gene TRBV2 combines with J gene TRBJ1-6; perhaps TRBD1 as D (6 bases). In germline, CDR1 is SNHLY, CDR2 FYNNEI. The germline V and J ends were trimmed by 7 bases and 11 bases, with 21 bases remaining between them. The CDR3 covers 15 residues.

J is TRBJ2-2 and V is TRBV2; D call uncertain. Trimming removed 2 bases at V and 7 bases at J, with 11 bases between. There are 14 residues in the CDR3. Germline assignment: CDR1 SNHLY and CDR2 FYNNEI. The CDR3 DNA reads TGTGCCAGCAGTGAAAATGGGCAGAGCGGGGAGCTGTTTTTT. Its translation is CASSENGQSGELFF.

CDR3 sequence reads: CASIRLTQETQYF. The CDR3 coding sequence is TGTGCCAGCATACGGCTCACACAAGAGACCCAGTACTTC. This sequence joins TRBV2 and TRBJ2-5, with D unresolved. Trimming removed 7 bases from V and 2 bases from J, with 11 bases in between. The CDR3 consists of 13 residues. Germline V gene lookup returns CDR1 SNHLY and CDR2 FYNNEI.

The rearrangement links TRBV29-1 to TRBJ2-1, with 9 bases fitting TRBD2. V shed 6 bases, J shed 7 bases, and the junction held 16 bases outside the gene matches. The CDR3 runs to 16 residues. Germline CDR1 and CDR2: SQVTM and ANQGSEA. The CDR3: CSVGEWASGKGNEQFF. The CDR3 nucleotides are TGCAGCGTCGGCGAGTGGGCTAGCGGGAAGGGGAATGAGCAGTTCTTC.

The rearrangement uses TRBV5-1 and TRBJ2-7; the match to TRBD2 covers 10 bases. The CDR3 spans 16 residues. V lost 0 bases to trimming and J lost 1 base; unmatched junction nucleotides: 4. From germline, CDR1 is SGHRS and CDR2 YFSETQ. The CDR3 spells CASSLGGTSVSYEQYF. The CDR3 DNA reads as TGCGCCAGCAGCTTGGGGGGGACTAGCGTTTCCTACGAGCAGTACTTC.

The chain combines TRBV7-1 with TRBJ1-1; 7 bases fit TRBD1. TRBV7-1 is designated an ORF whose function remains uncertain. V shed 4 bases, J shed 1 base, and the junction held 15 bases outside the gene matches. The CDR3 covers 18 residues. CDR3 bases: TGTGCCAGCAGCTTAGCTCACAGGGGTAAGAGAACGAACACTGAAGCTTTCTTT. Translated: CASSLAHRGKRTNTEAFF.

This chain connects TRBV10-3 to TRBJ2-2; D unresolved. The V gene lost 8 bases and the J gene lost 3 bases, with 10 bases spanning the gap. CDR1 is ENHRY, CDR2 SYGVKD, per germline. This CDR3 spans 13 amino acids. CDR3 in DNA: TGTGCCATCTCGGGTCTTGACACCGGGGAGCTGTTTTTT. Residues: CAISGLDTGELFF.

This clone was counted a single time. The chain couples TRBV10-1 to TRBJ2-7; 9 bases line up with TRBD1. This CDR3 contains 14 residues. The J segment lost 6 bases and the V segment lost 3 bases, leaving 6 bases of the junction unmatched. Germline V gene sequence: CDR1 WNHNN, CDR2 SYGVQD (reference sequence). The chain's CDR3 is CASSEGDRDREQYF. In nucleotides, the CDR3 is TGCGCCAGCAGTGAAGGGGACAGGGACCGCGAGCAGTACTTC.

The chain links TRBV6-1 to TRBJ1-5; D is undetermined. V dropped 8 bases and J dropped 5 bases, with 13 bases sitting between them. CDR1 and CDR2 (germline): MNHNS, SASEGT. This CDR3 has 13 residues. This chain's CDR3 is CASWGGPDQPQHF. CDR3 nucleotides: TGTGCCAGCTGGGGTGGGCCCGATCAGCCCCAGCATTTT.

The J gene is TRBJ2-5, the V gene TRBV2, with D maybe TRBD1 (5 bases). Per the germline V gene, CDR1 is SNHLY and CDR2 is FYNNEI. The V end lost 7 bases, the J end lost 3 bases, and 12 bases lay between the germline ends. The CDR3 is made up of 13 amino acids. The CDR3, as DNA: TGTGCCAGCAAGGGGCTCGGAAAAGAGACCCAGTACTTC. Residues: CASKGLGKETQYF. Full variable domain (remainder filled in from reference TRBV2 and TRBJ2-5): EPEVTQTPSHQVTQMGQEVILRCVPISNHLYFYWYRQILGQKVEFLVSFYNNEISEKSEIFDDQFSVERPDGSNFTLKIRSTKLEDSAMYFCASKGLGKETQYFGPGTRLLVL.

This clone was picked up one time. J is TRBJ2-1 and V is TRBV7-6, with no clear D. The germline gives CDR1 SGHVS, CDR2 FNYEAQ. The germline V and J ends were trimmed by 1 base and 3 bases, with 7 bases remaining between them. This CDR3 contains 14 residues. CDR3 loop: CASSLVGNYNEQFF. The CDR3 DNA is TGTGCCAGCAGCTTAGTTGGGAACTACAATGAGCAGTTCTTC.

The chain has TRBV10-2 and TRBJ2-5; TRBD2 matches at 9 bases. CDR1 is WSHSY and CDR2 is SAAADI in the germline V gene. V trimming: 2 bases; J trimming: 5 bases; junction bases outside the gene matches: 12. The CDR3 runs 17 residues. CDR3 nucleotide sequence: TGCGCCAGCAGTGAGAGGGTTAGCGGGGGTGCCGGGGAGACCCAGTACTTC. Amino acids: CASSERVSGGAGETQYF.

This clone came up once. This sequence joins TRBV6-1 and TRBJ1-1; the D gene is possibly TRBD1 (5 bases). This CDR3 contains 15 residues. Trimming removed 7 bases at V and 5 bases at J, with 20 bases between. CDR1 is MNHNS and CDR2 is SASEGT in the germline V gene. Written as DNA, the CDR3 is TGTGCCAGCACTCCTGGGGCCCAGGGCTGGACTGAAGCTTTCTTT. It specifies CASTPGAQGWTEAFF.

J is TRBJ1-2 and V is TRBV19; tentative D call: TRBD1 (5 bases). In germline, CDR1 is LNHDA, CDR2 SQIVND (reference sequence). The CDR3 is made up of 13 amino acids. The germline V and J ends were trimmed by 3 bases and 8 bases, with 13 bases remaining between them. The CDR3 sequence is CASSMSGPSGYTF. The DNA of the CDR3 is TGTGCCAGTAGTATGTCAGGGCCCAGCGGCTACACCTTC.

The chain links TRBV7-6 to TRBJ2-5; 9 nucleotides align to TRBD2. Germline-derived CDR1 and CDR2 are SGHVS and FNYEAQ. CDR3 length equals 14 residues. CDR3 sequence (DNA): TGTGTTCCGGTAGGCGGGAGGGTGGGGGAGACCCAGTACTTC. It codes for CVPVGGRVGETQYF.

The J gene is TRBJ2-5, the V gene TRBV6-1; D might be TRBD1 (6 bases). Per germline, CDR1 MNHNS and CDR2 SASEGT. This CDR3 has 13 amino acids. With 10 bases removed from V and 0 bases from J, the gap between germline ends came to 12 bases. DNA for the CDR3: TGTGCCACCCAGACAGGCCACCAAGAGACCCAGTACTTC. It specifies CATQTGHQETQYF.

The chain couples TRBV19 to TRBJ1-2; D call uncertain. There are 15 residues in the CDR3. CDR1 is LNHDA, CDR2 SQIVND, per germline (reference sequence). V was trimmed by 7 bases and J by 4 bases, leaving 19 bases between them. The CDR3 spells CASNPGLNQRYGYTF. The CDR3 nucleotides are TGTGCCAGTAATCCGGGCCTCAACCAACGCTATGGCTACACCTTC.

Notes on this clone: In this CDR3 the conserved last residue, phenylalanine or tryptophan, is missing, so a read error is likely. It is unclear where the CDR3 begins or ends on the DNA, so no DNA is shown, and the CDR3 is as TCRdb lists it. The CDR3 spells CASSPTTGTPVL. The chain uses TRBV28 and TRBJ1-6; the table calls TRBD1, which could not be checked here. Germline V lookup: CDR1 MDHEN, CDR2 SYDVKM. Inclusive of both ends, the CDR3 amounts to 12 amino acids.

This chain links TRBV5-1 with TRBJ2-1, with no clear D. The CDR3 runs 16 residues. Germline CDR1 is SGHRS and CDR2 is YFSETQ. Trimming removed 0 bases from V and 1 base from J, with 11 bases in between. CDR3 region: CASSLAPAGSYNEQFF. The DNA for the CDR3 is TGCGCCAGCAGCTTGGCACCTGCCGGTTCCTACAATGAGCAGTTCTTC.

The CDR3 loop is CATSSGSIGPYNEQFF. CDR3 sequence (DNA): TGTGCCACCTCTAGCGGGAGTATTGGCCCGTACAATGAGCAGTTCTTC. V and J are TRBV11-2 and TRBJ2-1, with 10 bases aligning to TRBD2. With 10 bases clipped from V and 4 bases from J, the junction kept 13 bases outside the gene matches. This CDR3 has 16 residues. Germline V CDR1 and CDR2: SGHAT, FQNNGV.